A selection of T cell receptor beta chains follows, all from one sample in a study of T cell responses to AZD1222 COVID-19 vaccine. Clones were sequenced by immunoSEQ multiplex PCR, and TCRdb holds only the in-frame ones, with some missing. This table holds 140,000 to 150,000 clones, more than 85% found once. Sequenced material: peripheral blood, taken 28 days after the second AZD1222 dose. Receptors were obtained from an adult who received the AZD1222 COVID-19 vaccine. Each CDR3 is given with its conserved first and last residue. Size values are once, few and many counts, or a class for expanded clones, and some rows have none.

TRBJ2-3,TRBV5-6,NA,CASSLGGPGTQYF
TRBJ2-7,TRBV28,NA,CASSLASIHEQYF
TRBJ1-5,TRBV6-1,NA,CASSDMGPGPQHF
TRBJ2-5,TRBV4-1,NA,CASSHEVHEKTQYF
TRBJ1-2,TRBV9,NA,CASSVGILRGYTF
TRBJ2-1,TRBV11-2,NA,CASSSTGVSLNEQFF
TRBJ2-5,TRBV28,NA,CASNPVRQGGSQETQYF
TRBJ2-3,TRBV11-2,NA,CASSLGGSSTDTQYF
TRBJ2-1,TRBV7-2,NA,CASSMTGPRSYNEQFF
TRBJ1-1,TRBV18,NA,CASSPLIPSGAMNTEAFF
TRBJ1-2,TRBV11-1,few,CASSSGQGVIGYTF
TRBJ1-1,TRBV19,NA,CASSIPGRTNTEAFF
TRBJ1-2,TRBV5-6,NA,CASSRLEVPFSYGYTF
TRBJ1-1,TRBV7-3,NA,CASSLSGGGTEAFF
TRBJ1-4,TRBV15,once,CATSRINREKLFF
TRBJ1-2,TRBV27,NA,CASSLLQGTSDGYTF
TRBJ2-1,TRBV4-3,NA,CASSLLASEIQFF
TRBJ1-2,TRBV3-1/TRBV3-2,NA,CASRPPGEAGGYTF
TRBJ2-1,TRBV2,once,CAPRGQGSNEQFF
TRBJ1-1,TRBV19,NA,CATSRDRENTEAFF
TRBJ1-4,TRBV27,NA,CASSPGTGTNEKLFF
TRBJ2-5,TRBV5-8,NA,CASSLGEGEETQYF